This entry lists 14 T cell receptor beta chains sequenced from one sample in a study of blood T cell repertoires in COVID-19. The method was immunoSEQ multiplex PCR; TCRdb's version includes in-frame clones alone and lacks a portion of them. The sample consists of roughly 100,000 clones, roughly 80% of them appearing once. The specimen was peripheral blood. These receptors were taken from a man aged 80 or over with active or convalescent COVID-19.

CDR3 sequence reads: CASSPKSTFGTDTQYF. The CDR3 nucleotides are TGTGCCAGTAGTCCCAAGAGTACCTTCGGCACAGATACGCAGTATTTT. This chain connects TRBV19 to TRBJ2-3; no clear D. V was pared by 5 bases and J by 1 base, with 16 bases between. This CDR3 contains 16 residues. Germline assignment: CDR1 LNHDA and CDR2 SQIVND (reference sequence).

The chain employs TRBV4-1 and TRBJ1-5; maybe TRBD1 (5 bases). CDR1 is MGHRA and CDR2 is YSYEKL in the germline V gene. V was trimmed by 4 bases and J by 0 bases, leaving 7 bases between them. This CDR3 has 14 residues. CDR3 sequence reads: CASSLGPSNQPQHF. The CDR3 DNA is TGCGCCAGCAGCCTGGGGCCTAGCAATCAGCCCCAGCATTTT.

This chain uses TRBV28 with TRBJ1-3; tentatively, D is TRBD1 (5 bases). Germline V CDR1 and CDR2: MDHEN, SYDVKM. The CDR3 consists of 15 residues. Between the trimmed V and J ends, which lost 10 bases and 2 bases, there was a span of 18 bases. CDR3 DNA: TGTGCCACGACTGATTGGGGGGTGGCTGGAAACACCATATATTTT. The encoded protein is CATTDWGVAGNTIYF.

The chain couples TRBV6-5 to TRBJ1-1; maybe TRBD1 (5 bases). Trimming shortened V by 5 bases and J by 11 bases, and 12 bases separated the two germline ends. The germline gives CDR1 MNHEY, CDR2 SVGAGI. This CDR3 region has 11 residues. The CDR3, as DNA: TGTGCCAGCAGTCGAGAGACAGAGGCTTTCTTT. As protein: CASSRETEAFF.

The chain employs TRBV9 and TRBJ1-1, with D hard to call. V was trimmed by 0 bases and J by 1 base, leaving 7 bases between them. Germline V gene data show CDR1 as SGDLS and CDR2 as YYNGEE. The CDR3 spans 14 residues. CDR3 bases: TGTGCCAGCAGCGTAGCTCCAGAGAACACTGAAGCTTTCTTT. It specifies CASSVAPENTEAFF.

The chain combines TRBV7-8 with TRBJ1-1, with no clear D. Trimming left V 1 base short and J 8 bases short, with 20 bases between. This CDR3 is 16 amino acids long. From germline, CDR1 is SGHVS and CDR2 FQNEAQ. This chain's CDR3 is CASSLDRSAPGPEAFF. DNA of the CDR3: TGTGCCAGCAGCTTAGATAGGTCTGCACCTGGGCCCGAAGCTTTCTTT. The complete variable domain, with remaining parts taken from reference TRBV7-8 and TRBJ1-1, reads GAGVSQSPRYKVAKRGQDVALRCDPISGHVSLFWYQQALGQGPEFLTYFQNEAQLDKSGLPSDRFFAERPEGSVSTLKIQRTQQEDSAVYLCASSLDRSAPGPEAFFGQGTRLTVV.

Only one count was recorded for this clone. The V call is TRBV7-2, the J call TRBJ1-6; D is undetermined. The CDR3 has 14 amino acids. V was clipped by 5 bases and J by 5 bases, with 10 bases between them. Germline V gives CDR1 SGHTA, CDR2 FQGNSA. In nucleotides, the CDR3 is TGTGCCAGCAGCCAGACAATTAATAATTCACCCCTCCACTTT. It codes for CASSQTINNSPLHF. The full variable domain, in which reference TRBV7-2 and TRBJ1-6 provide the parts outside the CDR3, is GAGVSQSPSNKVTEKGKDVELRCDPISGHTALYWYRQSLGQGLEFLIYFQGNSAPDKSGLPSDRFSAERTGGSVSTLTIQRTQQEDSAVYLCASSQTINNSPLHFGNGTRLTVT.

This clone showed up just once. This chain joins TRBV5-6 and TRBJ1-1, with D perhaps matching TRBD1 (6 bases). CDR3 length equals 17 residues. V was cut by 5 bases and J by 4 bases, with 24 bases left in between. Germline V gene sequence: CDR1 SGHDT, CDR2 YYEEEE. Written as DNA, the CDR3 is TGTGCCAGCAGTGTGAACCGGGGGGCCGCAATTACCACTGAAGCTTTCTTT. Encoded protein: CASSVNRGAAITTEAFF.

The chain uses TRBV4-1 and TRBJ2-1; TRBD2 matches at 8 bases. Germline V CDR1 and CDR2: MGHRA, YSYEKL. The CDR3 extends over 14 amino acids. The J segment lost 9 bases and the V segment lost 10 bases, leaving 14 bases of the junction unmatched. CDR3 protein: CATAGLAGLGEQFF. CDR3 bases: TGCGCCACCGCCGGGCTAGCGGGTCTCGGTGAGCAGTTCTTC.

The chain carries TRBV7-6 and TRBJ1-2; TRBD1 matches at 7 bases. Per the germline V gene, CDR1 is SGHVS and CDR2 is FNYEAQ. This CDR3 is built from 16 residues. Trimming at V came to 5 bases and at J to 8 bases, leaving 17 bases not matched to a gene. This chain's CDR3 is CASSLRTGIAQTGYTF. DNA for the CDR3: TGTGCCAGCAGCCTGCGGACAGGTATCGCTCAAACCGGCTACACCTTC.

The CDR3 region is CASSITRGNTIYF. Written as DNA, the CDR3 is TGTGCCAGTAGTATAACCAGGGGAAACACCATATATTTT. V usage is TRBV19 and J usage is TRBJ1-3; D is uncertain. Germline loops: CDR1 LNHDA, CDR2 SQIVND (reference sequence). The CDR3 is made up of 13 amino acids. V was cut by 2 bases and J by 4 bases, with 6 bases left in between.

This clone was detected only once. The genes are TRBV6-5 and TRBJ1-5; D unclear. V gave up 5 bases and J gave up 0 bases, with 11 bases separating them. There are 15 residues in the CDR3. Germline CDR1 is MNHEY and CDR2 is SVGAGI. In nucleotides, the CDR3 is TGTGCCAGCAGTAGAACGGGATATAGCAATCAGCCCCAGCATTTT. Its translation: CASSRTGYSNQPQHF.

The CDR3 loop is CATSRDGGFEQYF. The CDR3 DNA follows: TGTGCCACCAGCAGAGACGGGGGGTTCGAGCAGTACTTC. The V and J genes are TRBV15 and TRBJ2-7; 7 nucleotides agree with TRBD2. V shed 0 bases and J 6 bases; nucleotides not matched to a gene: 2. The germline gives CDR1 LNHNV, CDR2 YYDKDF (reference sequence). This CDR3 spans 13 amino acids.

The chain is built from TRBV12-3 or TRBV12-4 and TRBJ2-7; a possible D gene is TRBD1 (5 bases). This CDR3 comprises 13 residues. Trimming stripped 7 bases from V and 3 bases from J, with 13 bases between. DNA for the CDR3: TGTGCCAGCACCCCGGACATTGACTACGAGCAGTACTTC. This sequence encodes CASTPDIDYEQYF.